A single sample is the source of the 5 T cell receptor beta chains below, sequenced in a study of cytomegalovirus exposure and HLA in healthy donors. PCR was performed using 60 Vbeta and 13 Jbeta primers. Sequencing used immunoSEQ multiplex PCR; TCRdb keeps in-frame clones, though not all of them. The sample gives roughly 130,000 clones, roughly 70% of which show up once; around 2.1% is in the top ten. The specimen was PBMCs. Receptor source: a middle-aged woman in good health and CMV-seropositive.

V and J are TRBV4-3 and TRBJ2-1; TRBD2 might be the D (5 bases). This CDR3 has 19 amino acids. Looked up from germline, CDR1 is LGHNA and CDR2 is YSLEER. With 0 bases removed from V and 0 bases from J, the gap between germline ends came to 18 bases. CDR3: CASSQDRQLGSSSYNEQFF. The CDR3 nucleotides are TGCGCCAGCAGCCAAGATCGGCAACTAGGCTCAAGCTCCTACAATGAGCAGTTCTTC.

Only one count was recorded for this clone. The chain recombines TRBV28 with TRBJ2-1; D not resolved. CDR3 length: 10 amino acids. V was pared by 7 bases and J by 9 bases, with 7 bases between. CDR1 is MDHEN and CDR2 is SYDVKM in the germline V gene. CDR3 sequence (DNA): TGTGCCAGCAAGAGTTCTGAGCAGTTCTTC. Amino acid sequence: CASKSSEQFF.

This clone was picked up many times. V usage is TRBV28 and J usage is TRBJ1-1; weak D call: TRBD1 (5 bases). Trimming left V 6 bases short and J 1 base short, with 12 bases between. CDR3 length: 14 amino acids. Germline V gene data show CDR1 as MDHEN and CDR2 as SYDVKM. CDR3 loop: CASRLQGWNTEAFF. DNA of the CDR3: TGTGCCAGCAGGCTGCAGGGTTGGAACACTGAAGCTTTCTTT.

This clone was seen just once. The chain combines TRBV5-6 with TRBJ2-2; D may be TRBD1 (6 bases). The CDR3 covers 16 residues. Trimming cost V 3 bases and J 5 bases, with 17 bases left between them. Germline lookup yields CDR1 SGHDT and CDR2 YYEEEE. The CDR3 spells CASSSTGTTITGELFF. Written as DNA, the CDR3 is TGTGCCAGCAGCTCCACCGGGACAACTATAACCGGGGAGCTGTTTTTT.

In DNA, the CDR3 is TGTGCCAGCAGCTTCAACCTGAGGTCTAGCACCTACAATGAGCAGTTCTTC. It yields the protein CASSFNLRSSTYNEQFF. V and J are TRBV7-9 and TRBJ2-1; D is perhaps TRBD2 (5 bases). CDR1 is SEHNR and CDR2 is FQNEAQ in the germline V gene (reference sequence). The ends were cut back, 3 bases at V and 2 bases at J, with 17 bases in the middle. CDR3 length: 17 residues. Drawing the rest from reference TRBV7-9 and TRBJ2-1, the complete variable domain is DTGVSQNPRHKITKRGQNVTFRCDPISEHNRLYWYRQTLGQGPEFLTYFQNEAQLEKSRLLSDRFSAERPKGSFSTLEIQRTEQGDSAMYLCASSFNLRSSTYNEQFFGPGTRLTVL.